The clone carrying this T cell receptor (beta chain) showed up many times. The use of a sample-barcoded 5' primer and a J-beta primer mix characterized a second PCR of about 7 to 12 cycles. TCRdb called the 5' RACE reads again in MiXCR, with one record for every CDR3 protein. Of about 1.7 million distinct CDR3 sequences in the sample, 28% were seen once. The data stem from a study of blood T cells in healthy people across ages. Trimming took 5 bases from V and 8 from J, leaving 12 bases between them. CDR1 is SQVTM, CDR2 ANQGSEA, per germline. The length of the CDR3 is 11 residues. The source of this sequence is a woman aged 30 to 39 in good health. This sequence joins TRBV29-1 and TRBJ1-2; D possibly corresponds to TRBD1 (5 bases). Sequencing input: blood. CDR3 sequence reads: CSVFGAWGYTF. DNA of the CDR3: TGCAGCGTTTTCGGGGCTTGGGGCTACACCTTC.